The entry below gives a single T cell receptor (beta chain) sequence along with its context. These data belong to a study of blood T cell repertoires in COVID-19. Overall study context: Sites in the United States, Italy and Spain provided acute and convalescent COVID-19 samples. The cDNA or gDNA used as material had been derived from T cells, B-cell-depleted T cells, or PBMCs.

Per the germline V gene, CDR1 is SGHRS and CDR2 is YFSETQ. This CDR3 spans 18 amino acids. Trimming took 1 base from V and 1 from J, leaving 20 bases between them. Under the authors' procedure: Researchers report that nucleated cell counts were estimated from reference gene primer amplification. Clones were sequenced by immunoSEQ multiplex PCR, and TCRdb holds only the in-frame ones, with some missing. D and trimming were read from the DNA, whereas the V and J calls and clone size are those reported in that table. The data show fewer than 350,000 clones, with around nine tenths seen just once and about 8.7% held by the top ten.

The chain couples TRBV5-1 to TRBJ1-2, with TRBD1 as a possible D gene (5 bases). Sequencing used peripheral blood. The TCR sequence derives from a man aged 40-49 years with active or convalescent COVID-19. CDR3 sequence (DNA): TGCGCCAGCAGCTTGATAATCTCGACAGTCGACCTTAACTATGGCTACACCTTC. Protein product: CASSLIISTVDLNYGYTF.